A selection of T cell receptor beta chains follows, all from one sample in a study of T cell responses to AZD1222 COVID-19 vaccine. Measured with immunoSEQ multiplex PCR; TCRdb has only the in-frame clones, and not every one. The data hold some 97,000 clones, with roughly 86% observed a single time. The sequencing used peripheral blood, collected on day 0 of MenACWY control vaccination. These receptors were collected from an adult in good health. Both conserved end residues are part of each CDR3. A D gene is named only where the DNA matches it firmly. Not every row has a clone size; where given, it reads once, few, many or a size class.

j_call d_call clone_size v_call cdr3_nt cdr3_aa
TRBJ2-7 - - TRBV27 TGTGCCAGCAGTTTTTGGGGGGAGCAGTACTTC CASSFWGEQYF
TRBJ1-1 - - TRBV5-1 TGCGCCAGCAGCTTGGATGACACTGAAGCTTTCTTT CASSLDDTEAFF
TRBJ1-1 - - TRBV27 TGTGCCAGCAGTTTCAGCAGCGCGACTGAAGCTTTCTTT CASSFSSATEAFF
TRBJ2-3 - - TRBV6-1 TGTGCCAGCAGTGAAGCGGGATTAAGGGCAGATACGCAGTATTTT CASSEAGLRADTQYF
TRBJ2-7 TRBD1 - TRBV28 TGTGCCACCAGAGGACAGGGAACCTACGAGCAGTACTTC CATRGQGTYEQYF
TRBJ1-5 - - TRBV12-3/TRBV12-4 TGTGCCACCTGTGCAGGTAGTCAGCCCCAGCATTTT CATCAGSQPQHF
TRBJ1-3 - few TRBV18 TGTGCCAGCTCACCACCGGACAGCTTACCCCCGGCATTCTCTGGAAACACCATATATTTT CASSPPDSLPPAFSGNTIYF
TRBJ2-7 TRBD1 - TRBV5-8 TGTGCCAGCAGCTTGAGTTTTGGGACAGAGGTCCACGAGCAGTACTTC CASSLSFGTEVHEQYF
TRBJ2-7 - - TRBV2 TGTGCCAGCTTTCCGGGGGACCCCTACGAGCAGTACTTC CASFPGDPYEQYF
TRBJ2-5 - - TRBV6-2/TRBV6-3 TGTGCCAGCAGCCCTTACGGACGGGCGGGCCAAGAGACCCAGTACTTC CASSPYGRAGQETQYF
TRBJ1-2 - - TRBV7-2 TGTGCCAGCAGCTTACTGCCGGGCCAGCTATGGGGAGGCTACACCTTC CASSLLPGQLWGGYTF
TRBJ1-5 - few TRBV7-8 TGTGCCAGCAGCCGATCCTCGACGGAAGATAGCAATCAGCCCCAGCATTTT CASSRSSTEDSNQPQHF
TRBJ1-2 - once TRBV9 TGTGCCAGCAAGGGTGGGGGGACGGAGGCCTCTGGCTACACCTTC CASKGGGTEASGYTF
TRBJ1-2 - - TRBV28 TGTGCCAGCAGTTTGGACGGAACCTATGGCTACACCTTC CASSLDGTYGYTF
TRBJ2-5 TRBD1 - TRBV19 TGTGCCAGTAGTTACCCCCCGGGACAGGGAAAAGAGACCCAGTACTTC CASSYPPGQGKETQYF
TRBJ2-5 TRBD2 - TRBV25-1 TGTGCCAGCGCCCAGGGCGCGGGGACTAGGGTGGAGACCCAGTACTTC CASAQGAGTRVETQYF